Reported below is one T cell receptor beta chain. Some clones are missing from TCRdb's copy, which holds only in-frame ones; the method was immunoSEQ multiplex PCR. The repertoire has about 130,000 clones, around 89% of them found once; the top ten carry around 4%. This sample was taken from a study of T cell responses to AZD1222 COVID-19 vaccine. The CDR3 spans 17 residues. CDR1 is SGHNT and CDR2 is YENEEA in the germline V gene. V lost 5 bases, J lost 7 bases, and 13 bases stayed unmatched. The material was peripheral blood, obtained on day 0 of AZD1222 vaccination. The rearrangement joins TRBV11-3 to TRBJ2-2, with 10 bases identical to TRBD2. The receptor's source is an adult in good health. The CDR3 region has the DNA TGTGCCAGCAGCGCCCAGAGCGGGGGGGCCTTCGGCGGGGAGCTGTTTTTT. It translates to CASSAQSGGAFGGELFF.